The 22 T cell receptor beta chains below were found in one sample sequenced in a study of Graves' ophthalmopathy and Graves' hyperthyroidism. RNA transcripts served as template for amplifying TCR beta CDR3 sequences. First-round RT-PCR relied on HTBI primers, and a second-round multiplex PCR came next. In TCRdb, the multiplex PCR reads were re-called with MiXCR into one record per CDR3 protein. This sample yields hundreds of thousands of distinct CDR3 sequences, of which about 40% are seen a single time; over 2.5% belongs to the top ten. The sample consisted of peripheral blood. Receptors were obtained from an adult man with Graves' ophthalmopathy.

This clonotype was observed many times. This chain links TRBV20-1 with TRBJ2-7, with 10 bases aligning to TRBD1. CDR3 length: 14 amino acids. Trimming removed 4 bases from V and 6 bases from J; junction bases left unmatched: 9. The germline gives CDR1 DFQATT, CDR2 SNEGSKA (reference sequence). CDR3 region: CSAKSGTGDAEQYF. In DNA form, the CDR3 reads TGCAGTGCTAAATCCGGGACAGGGGATGCCGAGCAGTACTTC.

In its sample, this clonotype was seen many times. The chain has TRBV15 and TRBJ1-5; no reliable D call. The CDR3 covers 15 residues. The V and J ends lost 2 bases and 9 bases respectively, with 17 bases between them. CDR1 and CDR2 (germline): LNHNV, YYDKDF (reference sequence). The CDR3 protein is CATSRQVNLEGPQHF. CDR3 DNA sequence: TGTGCCACCAGCAGACAGGTTAACCTAGAGGGGCCCCAGCATTTT.

This clonotype was seen ten or more times. The genes are TRBV7-9 and TRBJ1-6, with TRBD1 matching over 8 bases. This CDR3 is built from 16 residues. The junction had 9 bases not matched to a gene; V was cut back by 6 bases and J by 5 bases. The germline V gene has CDR1 SEHNR and CDR2 FQNEAQ (reference sequence). Written as DNA, the CDR3 is TGTGCCAGCAGTCCGCGGACAGGGCCTGATAATTCACCCCTCCACTTT. This gives the protein CASSPRTGPDNSPLHF.

The rearrangement links TRBV5-1 to TRBJ2-7, with 10 bases fitting TRBD1. Per the germline V gene, CDR1 is SGHRS and CDR2 is YFSETQ. The CDR3 contains 16 residues. Trimming at V came to 0 bases and at J to 5 bases, leaving 8 bases not matched to a gene. DNA of the CDR3: TGCGCCAGCAGCTTGGACCCCGGGACAGGGGTCAACGAGCAGTACTTC. It encodes CASSLDPGTGVNEQYF.

In the case of this clonotype: This may stem from a read error, because a much larger clone lies one nucleotide away. The gene calls are TRBV24-1 and TRBJ2-5, with D perhaps given as TRBD1 or TRBD2 (6 bases each). Germline values: CDR1 KGHDR, CDR2 SFDVKD. The CDR3 spans 16 residues. Deletions cut 4 bases from V and 9 bases from J, with 23 bases between. The CDR3 reads CATSDSDRSDGEAQYF. In nucleotides, the CDR3 is TGTGCCACCAGTGACAGTGACAGGTCGGATGGGGAGGCCCAGTACTTC.

The table lists this clonotype with many counts. The genes are TRBV7-8 and TRBJ1-1, with 7 positions matching TRBD1. The germline V gene has CDR1 SGHVS and CDR2 FQNEAQ. This CDR3 has 15 amino acids. The V segment lost 5 bases and the J segment 5 bases; nucleotides outside the gene matches: 11. This CDR3 is CASSPTLTGQTEAFF. The CDR3 DNA is TGTGCCAGCAGCCCGACGCTGACAGGGCAAACTGAAGCTTTCTTT.

The V call is TRBV10-3, the J call TRBJ1-2, with 8 bases that match TRBD1. Losses at the gene ends were 7 bases for V and 8 bases for J; bases not matched to a gene: 6. The CDR3 is 12 amino acids. Per germline, CDR1 ENHRY and CDR2 SYGVKD. The CDR3: CAITRTGFGYTF. Written as DNA, the CDR3 is TGTGCCATCACCCGGACAGGGTTCGGCTACACCTTC.

In this sample, this clonotype turned up once. The rearrangement joins TRBV2 to TRBJ2-5; D is possibly TRBD1 or TRBD2 (6 bases each). Per the germline V gene, CDR1 is SNHLY and CDR2 is FYNNEI. The CDR3 totals 12 residues. V was shortened by 8 bases and J by 7 bases, with 14 bases between the two germline ends. The CDR3 sequence is CASQPEGGTQYF. The CDR3 coding sequence is TGTGCCAGCCAGCCGGAGGGGGGGACCCAGTACTTC.

This clonotype was observed a few times. The V and J genes are TRBV5-6 and TRBJ2-2, with D hard to call. This CDR3 is 14 amino acids long. Germline V CDR1 and CDR2: SGHDT, YYEEEE. Trimming took off 5 bases at V and 5 bases at J, with 13 bases between the two ends. CDR3 sequence reads: CASSFTAPTGELFF. CDR3 sequence (DNA): TGTGCCAGCAGTTTTACGGCCCCTACCGGGGAGCTGTTTTTT.

The V and J genes are TRBV5-1 and TRBJ1-1; D call uncertain. This CDR3 is built from 13 residues. The germline V gene has CDR1 SGHRS and CDR2 YFSETQ. Trimming stripped 6 bases from V and 0 bases from J, with 9 bases between. In DNA, the CDR3 is TGCGCCAGCATGAAAGGGATGAACACTGAAGCTTTCTTT. Protein product: CASMKGMNTEAFF.

CDR3 region: CASSQVTVAPYNSPLHF. The CDR3 DNA reads as TGCGCCAGCAGCCAAGTAACGGTGGCCCCCTATAATTCACCCCTCCACTTT. The chain joins TRBV4-1 to TRBJ1-6; D gene unclear. CDR3 length: 17 residues. Trimming left V 1 base short and J 2 bases short, with 12 bases between. From germline, CDR1 is MGHRA and CDR2 YSYEKL.

The chain carries TRBV4-1 and TRBJ2-7; 12 nucleotides match TRBD1. The CDR3 is 16 amino acids. Germline CDR1 MGHRA, CDR2 YSYEKL. The trim removed 2 bases at V and 6 bases at J, leaving 8 bases unmatched. CDR3 in amino acids: CASSQTIGTGGFEQYF. DNA of the CDR3: TGCGCCAGCAGCCAAACCATCGGGACAGGGGGCTTCGAGCAGTACTTC.

The rearrangement joins TRBV29-1 to TRBJ2-5, with 8 bases identical to TRBD1. The ends lost 2 bases at V and 5 bases at J; junction bases unmatched: 4. This CDR3 spans 13 amino acids. Germline V gene data show CDR1 as SQVTM and CDR2 as ANQGSEA. CDR3 in amino acids: CSVERTGMETQYF. CDR3 sequence (DNA): TGCAGCGTTGAACGGACAGGGATGGAGACCCAGTACTTC.

J is TRBJ2-7 and V is TRBV5-5; D not resolved. Trimming took 1 base from V and 2 from J, leaving 10 bases between them. This CDR3 comprises 14 residues. Germline V gene lookup returns CDR1 SGHKS and CDR2 YYEKEE (reference sequence). The CDR3, as DNA: TGTGCCAGCAGCTTGCCGGAATTAACCTACGAGCAGTACTTC. It encodes CASSLPELTYEQYF.

The chain has TRBV25-1 and TRBJ2-5; no clear D gene. This CDR3 comprises 16 residues. From germline, CDR1 is MGHDK and CDR2 SYGVNS. V was cut by 5 bases and J by 11 bases, with 27 bases left in between. CDR3 DNA: TGTGCCAGCAGTTCCCCAGCTGATTTAGGTCACAATGAGCAGTACTTC. It encodes CASSSPADLGHNEQYF.

This clonotype was detected many times. The rearrangement links TRBV10-3 to TRBJ1-2; 9 bases fit TRBD1. With 1 base clipped from V and 6 bases from J, the junction kept 9 bases outside the gene matches. The CDR3 consists of 16 residues. Looked up from germline, CDR1 is ENHRY and CDR2 is SYGVKD. For the CDR3, the DNA is TGTGCCATCAGTGAGTTAACCTTACAGGGGGCAGATGGCTACACCTTC. Its translation is CAISELTLQGADGYTF.

Comments on this clonotype: Relative to the germline gene, one junction end is altered; a read error may explain this. The gene calls are TRBV9 and TRBJ2-5; weak D call: TRBD1 (5 bases). Per germline, CDR1 SGDLS and CDR2 YYNGEE. The CDR3 consists of 10 residues. Here the CDR3 reads CASSQLTQVF. In DNA form, the CDR3 reads TGTGCCAGCAGCCAACTCACACAGGTCTTC.

The rearrangement links TRBV29-1 to TRBJ1-5; no clear D. CDR3 size: 13 residues. From germline, CDR1 is SQVTM and CDR2 ANQGSEA. The germline V and J ends were trimmed by 4 bases and 0 bases, with 7 bases remaining between them. CDR3 residues: CSVGANSNQPQHF. The CDR3 DNA reads as TGCAGCGTTGGGGCCAATAGCAATCAGCCCCAGCATTTT.

There are many counts of this clonotype. This chain links TRBV5-1 with TRBJ2-6, with D unclear. In germline, CDR1 is SGHRS, CDR2 YFSETQ. The CDR3 length is 16 residues. The V and J ends lost 0 bases and 0 bases respectively, with 7 bases between them. The CDR3 DNA sequence: TGCGCCAGCAGCTTGGATCCCTACTCTGGGGCCAACGTCCTGACTTTC. Translated: CASSLDPYSGANVLTF.

The CDR3 here is CASSDRFTSGNTIYF. CDR3 sequence (DNA): TGTGCCAGCAGTGACAGGTTTACCTCTGGAAACACCATATATTTT. The gene calls are TRBV9 and TRBJ1-3, with D perhaps TRBD1 (6 bases). Trimming removed 5 bases from V and 0 bases from J, with 12 bases in between. Germline V gene data show CDR1 as SGDLS and CDR2 as YYNGEE. This CDR3 has 15 amino acids.

The table lists this clonotype with many counts. This rearrangement joins TRBV7-2 to TRBJ1-1; D ambiguous. The CDR3 totals 15 residues. Looked up from germline, CDR1 is SGHTA and CDR2 is FQGNSA. Trimming stripped 2 bases from V and 0 bases from J, with 10 bases between. CDR3 in DNA: TGTGCCAGCAGCTTATGGGCCGGAATGAACACTGAAGCTTTCTTT. The encoded protein is CASSLWAGMNTEAFF.

The rearrangement uses TRBV12-3 or TRBV12-4 and TRBJ2-2; D perhaps matches TRBD1 (6 bases). The CDR3 runs 15 residues. The V and J ends lost 2 bases and 3 bases respectively, with 10 bases between them. The chain's CDR3 is CASSLYSGDTGELFF. CDR3 bases: TGTGCCAGCAGTTTATATTCAGGGGACACCGGGGAGCTGTTTTTT.